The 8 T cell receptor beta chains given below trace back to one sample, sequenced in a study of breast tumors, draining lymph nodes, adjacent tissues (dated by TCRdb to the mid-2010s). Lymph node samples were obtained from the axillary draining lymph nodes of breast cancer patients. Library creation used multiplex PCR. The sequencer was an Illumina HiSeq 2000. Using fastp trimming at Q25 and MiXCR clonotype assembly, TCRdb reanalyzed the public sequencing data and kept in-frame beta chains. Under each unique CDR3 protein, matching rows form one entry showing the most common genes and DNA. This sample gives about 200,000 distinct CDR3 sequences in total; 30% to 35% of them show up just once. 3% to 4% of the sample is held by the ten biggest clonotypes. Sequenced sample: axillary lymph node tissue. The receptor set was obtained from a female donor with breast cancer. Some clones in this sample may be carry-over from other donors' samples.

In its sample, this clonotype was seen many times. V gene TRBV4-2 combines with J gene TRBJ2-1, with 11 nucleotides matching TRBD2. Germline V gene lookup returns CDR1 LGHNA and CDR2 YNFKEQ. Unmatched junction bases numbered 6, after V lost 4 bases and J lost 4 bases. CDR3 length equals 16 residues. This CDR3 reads CASSPTSGIGYNEQFF. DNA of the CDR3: TGTGCCAGCAGCCCGACTAGCGGGATTGGGTACAATGAGCAGTTCTTC.

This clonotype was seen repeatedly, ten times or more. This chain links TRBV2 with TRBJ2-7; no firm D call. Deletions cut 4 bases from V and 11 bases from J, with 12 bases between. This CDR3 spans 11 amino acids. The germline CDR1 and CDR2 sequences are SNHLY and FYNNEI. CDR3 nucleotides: TGTGCCAGCAGTGTTTTAGGTTTTAAGTACTTC. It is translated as CASSVLGFKYF.

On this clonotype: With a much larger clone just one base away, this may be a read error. The CDR3 sequence is CTSSFRTAYEQYF. CDR3 sequence (DNA): TGTACCAGCAGCTTCCGGACCGCCTACGAGCAGTACTTC. The V call is TRBV11-2, the J call TRBJ2-7; D is ambiguous. Germline-derived CDR1 and CDR2 are SGHAT and FQNNGV. The CDR3 contains 13 residues.

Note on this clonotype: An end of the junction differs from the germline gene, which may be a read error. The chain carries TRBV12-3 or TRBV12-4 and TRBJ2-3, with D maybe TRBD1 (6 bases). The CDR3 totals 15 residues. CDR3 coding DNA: TGCGCCAGCAGTTTGGGGGCGGAGGCGGGAGATACGCAGTATTTT. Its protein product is CASSLGAEAGDTQYF.

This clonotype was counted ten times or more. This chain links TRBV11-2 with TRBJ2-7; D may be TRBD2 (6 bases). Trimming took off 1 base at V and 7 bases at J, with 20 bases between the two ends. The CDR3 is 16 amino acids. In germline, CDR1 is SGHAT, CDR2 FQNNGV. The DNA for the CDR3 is TGTGCCAGCAGCTTAGTAGGGCGGGGCGGGCTGGAAGAGCAGTACTTC. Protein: CASSLVGRGGLEEQYF.

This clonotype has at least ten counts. Here the CDR3 DNA reads TGTGCCAGCAGCCAGCCCACAGGGGGAGGTTATGAAAAACTGTTTTTT. Protein product: CASSQPTGGGYEKLFF. The chain joins TRBV7-8 to TRBJ1-4, with 8 bases identical to TRBD1. This CDR3 spans 16 amino acids. V lost 5 bases and J lost 6; bases outside the gene matches: 11. Germline V gene lookup returns CDR1 SGHVS and CDR2 FQNEAQ.

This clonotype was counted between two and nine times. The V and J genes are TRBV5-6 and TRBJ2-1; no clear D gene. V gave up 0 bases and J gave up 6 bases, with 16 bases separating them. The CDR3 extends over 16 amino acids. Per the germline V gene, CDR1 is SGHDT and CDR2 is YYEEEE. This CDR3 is CASSLGPVPGSNEQFF. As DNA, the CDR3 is TGTGCCAGCAGCTTGGGTCCGGTTCCCGGAAGCAATGAGCAGTTCTTC.

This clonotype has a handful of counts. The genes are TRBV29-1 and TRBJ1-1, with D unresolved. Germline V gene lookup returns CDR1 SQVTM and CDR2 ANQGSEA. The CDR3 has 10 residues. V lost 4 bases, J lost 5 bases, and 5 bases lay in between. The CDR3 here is CSVGHTEAFF. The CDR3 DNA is TGCAGCGTTGGGCATACTGAAGCTTTCTTT.